This T cell receptor beta chain was identified in a study of beta chain features in type 1 diabetes. The study, taken as a whole, reports: The study notes PCR might favor shorter templates equally in patients and controls.

The table lists this clone with a few counts. Its antigen remains unknown. The sample contains more than one DNA sequence encoding this CDR3. The length of the CDR3 is 12 residues. From germline, CDR1 is MNHEY and CDR2 SVGAGI. V was cut by 5 bases and J by 3 bases, with 8 bases left in between. CD45RO/CCR7/CD25/CD127/CD95/CD27 staining was used to isolate CD4+ naive, central memory, regulatory and stem cell-like memory cells by sorting. Purity above 95% was achieved in all sorted populations. Every isolated RNA sample was fully reverse transcribed, so sequencing captured expressed TCRB transcripts. The repertoire was sequenced with immunoSEQ multiplex PCR; TCRdb's copy has only in-frame clones and lacks some. The sample has around 430,000 clones, roughly 31% seen once.

The sequenced sample consisted of naive CD4+ T cells from blood. The chain is built from TRBV6-5 and TRBJ2-7; D is possibly TRBD1 or TRBD2 (5 bases each). This sequence originates from a man aged 18 to 30 in good health. The DNA for the CDR3 is TGTGCCAGCAGTCGTGGGGGCTACGAGCAGTACTTC. Translated, it gives CASSRGGYEQYF.